One and the same sample provided the 14 T cell receptor beta chains below, sequenced in a study of blood T cell repertoires in COVID-19. Sequencing was performed with immunoSEQ multiplex PCR; in TCRdb, only in-frame clones are kept and a portion is missing. The sample has around 200,000 clones, about 85% seen once; the top ten hold more than 5%. Material for sequencing was PBMCs or T cells enriched from blood (not recorded which). The origin of the receptors is a man aged 35 to 55 who had recovered from COVID-19.

The CDR3 reads CASTEARETQYF. The CDR3 DNA reads as TGTGCCAGCACGGAGGCCAGGGAGACCCAGTACTTC. This sequence joins TRBV6-5 and TRBJ2-5, with D perhaps TRBD2 (5 bases). V was cut by 7 bases and J by 5 bases, with 11 bases left in between. Germline V gives CDR1 MNHEY, CDR2 SVGAGI. CDR3 size: 12 residues.

V is TRBV27 and J is TRBJ1-1, with D possibly TRBD1 on 5 matching bases. CDR1 and CDR2 (germline): MNHEY, SMNVEV (reference sequence). CDR3 size: 15 residues. V was clipped by 2 bases and J by 1 base, with 11 bases between them. CDR3: CASSLRTGANTEAFF. CDR3 coding DNA: TGTGCCAGCAGTTTAAGAACAGGCGCGAACACTGAAGCTTTCTTT.

The chain has TRBV28 and TRBJ2-1; D perhaps matches TRBD2 (6 bases). CDR3 length equals 18 residues. Per the germline V gene, CDR1 is MDHEN and CDR2 is SYDVKM. Deletions cut 2 bases from V and 7 bases from J, with 24 bases between. The CDR3 DNA sequence: TGTGCCAGCAGTTTAGGGGGTCCTTGGCGGGAAAGCCAAAATGAGCAGTTCTTC. Protein sequence: CASSLGGPWRESQNEQFF.

This chain uses TRBV9 with TRBJ2-5; 8 positions match TRBD1. Germline V lookup: CDR1 SGDLS, CDR2 YYNGEE. The junction had 7 bases not matched to a gene; V was cut back by 4 bases and J by 5 bases. The CDR3 runs to 14 residues. Here the CDR3 DNA reads TGTGCCAGCAGCCTTGGACAGGGTCTGGAGACCCAGTACTTC. Translating gives CASSLGQGLETQYF.

Only a few counts were recorded for this clone. CDR3 in amino acids: CATLLIQGPRNQPQHF. In DNA form, the CDR3 reads TGTGCCACCCTTCTAATTCAGGGCCCACGGAATCAGCCCCAGCATTTT. This sequence joins TRBV24-1 and TRBJ1-5; D is possibly TRBD1 (5 bases). Trimming took off 9 bases at V and 4 bases at J, with 21 bases between the two ends. CDR3 length equals 16 residues. The germline CDR1 and CDR2 sequences are KGHDR and SFDVKD.

This chain uses TRBV5-8 with TRBJ2-7; D call uncertain. V shed 6 bases and J shed 3 bases, with 7 bases lying between them. The germline V gene has CDR1 SGHTS and CDR2 YDEGEE. This CDR3 has 11 residues. The CDR3 DNA follows: TGTGCCAGCAACTCTTACTACGAGCAGTACTTC. Protein: CASNSYYEQYF. Filled out from reference TRBV5-8 and TRBJ2-7, the complete variable domain reads EAGVTQSPTHLIKTRGQQATLRCSPISGHTSVYWYQQALGLGLQFLLWYDEGEERNRGNFPPRFSGRQFPNYSSELNVNALELEDSALYLCASNSYYEQYFGPGTRLTVT.

Here the CDR3 DNA reads TGTGCCTGGAGTGCCTATAGCGGGAGGTTGGATACGCAGTATTTT. It translates to CAWSAYSGRLDTQYF. The rearrangement uses TRBV30 and TRBJ2-3, with TRBD2 matching over 10 bases. The CDR3 spans 15 residues. Trimming removed 1 base from V and 6 bases from J; junction bases left unmatched: 7. Looked up from germline, CDR1 is GTSNPN and CDR2 is SVGIG (reference sequence).

This chain links TRBV15 with TRBJ1-4; D is perhaps TRBD1 (5 bases). CDR3 length equals 14 residues. The V end lost 1 base, the J end lost 7 bases, and 10 bases lay between the germline ends. Germline CDR1 is LNHNV and CDR2 is YYDKDF (reference sequence). The CDR3 loop reads CATSRGQGAEKLFF. In DNA, the CDR3 is TGTGCCACCAGCAGAGGCCAGGGTGCTGAAAAACTGTTTTTT.

V gene TRBV5-1 combines with J gene TRBJ2-7, with D possibly matching TRBD1 (5 bases). The CDR3 runs to 12 residues. Germline V gene sequence: CDR1 SGHRS, CDR2 YFSETQ. With 5 bases removed from V and 7 bases from J, the gap between germline ends came to 13 bases. The CDR3 region is CASRYDSLEQYF. The DNA for the CDR3 is TGCGCCAGCAGATACGACAGTTTGGAGCAGTACTTC.

This clone occurred once. The J gene is TRBJ2-3, the V gene TRBV14; TRBD2 might be the D (6 bases). V lost 3 bases and J 1 base, leaving 26 bases between the germline ends. The CDR3 extends over 20 amino acids. Germline V CDR1 and CDR2: SGHDN, FVKESK. The CDR3 DNA sequence: TGTGCCAGCAGCCACCCCATGGGGCGCGGGATCCCCTCGCGCACAGATACGCAGTATTTT. Encoded protein: CASSHPMGRGIPSRTDTQYF.

By share, this clone ranks as medium-sized. The J gene is TRBJ2-1, the V gene TRBV6-4; 8 nucleotides align to TRBD1. Germline V gene data show CDR1 as MRHNA and CDR2 as SNTAGT. This CDR3 is 16 amino acids long. Trimming cost V 0 bases and J 3 bases; bases outside gene matches: 4. The CDR3 DNA reads TGTGCCAGCAGTGACTCTTCACAGGGGGACTACAATGAGCAGTTCTTC. As protein: CASSDSSQGDYNEQFF.

The chain links TRBV30 to TRBJ1-3; the D is unclear. CDR3 length equals 13 residues. Trimming took off 2 bases at V and 0 bases at J, with 5 bases between the two ends. The germline gives CDR1 GTSNPN, CDR2 SVGIG (reference sequence). The DNA of the CDR3 is TGTGCCTGGAGTCCAGGCTCTGGAAACACCATATATTTT. It is translated as CAWSPGSGNTIYF.

This chain connects TRBV29-1 to TRBJ1-2, with D unclear. Trimming shortened V by 0 bases and J by 3 bases, and 20 bases separated the two germline ends. CDR3 length: 17 amino acids. The germline CDR1 and CDR2 sequences are SQVTM and ANQGSEA. Here the CDR3 reads CSVEDLFRERVDYGYTF. The CDR3 DNA reads TGCAGCGTTGAAGATCTCTTTCGGGAAAGGGTGGACTATGGCTACACCTTC.

The CDR3 is CASSLLTGEGQPQHF. CDR3 DNA: TGTGCCAGCAGTCTCCTGACAGGAGAGGGTCAGCCCCAGCATTTT. V gene TRBV7-2 combines with J gene TRBJ1-5, with D perhaps matching TRBD1 (6 bases). The CDR3 loop spans 15 amino acids. Trimming cost V 6 bases and J 6 bases, with 18 bases left between them. Germline V gene lookup returns CDR1 SGHTA and CDR2 FQGNSA. Together with reference TRBV7-2 and TRBJ1-5, the CDR3 gives the full variable domain: GAGVSQSPSNKVTEKGKDVELRCDPISGHTALYWYRQSLGQGLEFLIYFQGNSAPDKSGLPSDRFSAERTGGSVSTLTIQRTQQEDSAVYLCASSLLTGEGQPQHFGDGTRLSIL.